What follows are 4 T cell receptor beta chains derived from one specimen sequenced in a study of T cell responses to AZD1222 COVID-19 vaccine. The protocol was immunoSEQ multiplex PCR, while the TCRdb copy is restricted to in-frame clones and leaves out a portion. The sample has around 140,000 clones, around 92% seen once. The source was peripheral blood, collected 28 days after the second AZD1222 dose. The receptors come from an adult who received the AZD1222 COVID-19 vaccine.

For the CDR3, the DNA is TGTGCCTGGAGTGCGGCGGGAGATAGCCCAGATACGCAGTATTTT. It encodes CAWSAAGDSPDTQYF. The chain uses TRBV30 and TRBJ2-3; 7 bases map to TRBD2. Unmatched junction bases numbered 8, after V lost 1 base and J lost 4 bases. This CDR3 comprises 15 residues. Germline values: CDR1 GTSNPN, CDR2 SVGIG (reference sequence).

This rearrangement joins TRBV5-4 to TRBJ2-3; 7 bases map to TRBD2. V lost 4 bases and J lost 11; bases outside the gene matches: 22. Looked up from germline, CDR1 is SGHNT and CDR2 is YYREEE (reference sequence). This CDR3 contains 17 residues. CDR3 residues: CASSPGRLALGAIVQYF. CDR3 bases: TGTGCCAGCAGCCCGGGGAGACTAGCCCTAGGGGCGATCGTGCAGTATTTT.

V and J are TRBV5-4 and TRBJ1-1, with D unresolved. Germline lookup yields CDR1 SGHNT and CDR2 YYREEE (reference sequence). The CDR3 runs to 13 residues. V lost 4 bases, J lost 0 bases, and 7 bases lay in between. Written as DNA, the CDR3 is TGTGCCAGCAGCCCCGTCGTGAACACTGAAGCTTTCTTT. Translation: CASSPVVNTEAFF.

The rearrangement joins TRBV18 to TRBJ1-5, with unresolved D. Germline CDR1 reads KGHSH; CDR2 reads LQKENI. The V gene lost 1 base and the J gene lost 7 bases, with 8 bases spanning the gap. The CDR3 totals 13 residues. For the CDR3, the DNA is TGTGCCAGCTCACCACAGGGTGGACAGCCCCAGCATTTT. This encodes CASSPQGGQPQHF.